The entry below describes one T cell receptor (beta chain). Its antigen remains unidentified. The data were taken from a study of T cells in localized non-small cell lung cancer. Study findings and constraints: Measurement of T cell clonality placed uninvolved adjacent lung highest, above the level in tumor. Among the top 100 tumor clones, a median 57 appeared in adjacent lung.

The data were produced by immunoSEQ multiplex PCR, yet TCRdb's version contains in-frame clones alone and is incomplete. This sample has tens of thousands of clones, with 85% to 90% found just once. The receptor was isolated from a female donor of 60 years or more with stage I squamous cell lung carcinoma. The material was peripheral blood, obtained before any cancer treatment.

The CDR3: CASSSRTAEQYF. The CDR3 DNA is TGTGCCAGCAGCAGCAGGACTGCCGAGCAGTACTTC. The chain has TRBV7-6 and TRBJ2-7; D might be TRBD2 (5 bases). The V end lost 5 bases, the J end lost 6 bases, and 11 bases lay between the germline ends. The germline gives CDR1 SGHVS, CDR2 FNYEAQ. The CDR3 is made up of 12 amino acids.